This record looks at one TCR beta chain sequence and its context. This clonotype showed up just a few times. It lacks a known antigen. Within one base of it there is no much larger clone, and no base qualities were kept. The record originates from a study of T-cell memory formation after mild COVID-19 listed by TCRdb under 2021. Regarding the study in general: Most TCR sequence clusters were specific to one of the two donors. T-cell clones expanding and contracting after mild COVID-19 in a couple of donors were tracked by longitudinal TCRalpha and TCRbeta repertoire sequencing. The cohort was made up of two young adult volunteers, one female and one male, who were previously healthy. Broad study findings and their caveats: Contracting CD4+ clones were located mainly in the CM and EM memory subsets, whereas CD8+ clones were found to be enriched in EMRA. Clones contracting from day 15 to 85 had balanced CD4/CD8 phenotypes, while a second wave expanding from day 15 to 37 was biased towards CD4+. Some responding clones were detected in pre-infection memory, suggesting pre-existing cross-reactive memory T cells joined the SARS-CoV-2 response. Whether the second-wave clones peaking on day 37 were SARS-CoV-2 specific was not confirmed. The study included only two mild cases, and larger cohorts that include severe cases with pre-infection samples were judged to be necessary.

The instrument was an Illumina NovaSeq 6000. cDNA libraries for TCRalpha and TCRbeta were prepared by 5'RACE using constant-segment primers, with sample barcodes and unique molecular identifiers added. Trizol reagent was used to extract RNA from every sample. Amplification of the libraries took two PCR steps, and the second step added a second sample barcode plus Illumina TruSeq adapters. Libraries were sequenced on an Illumina NovaSeq with 2 x 150 bp paired-end reads. As for the original processing: Reads were demultiplexed and collapsed into UMI-guided consensus sequences with migec v1.2.7. Using mixcr v2.1.11, UMI consensuses were aligned to TRA and TRB V and J templates and then assembled into clonotypes. Clonotypes were classified as expanded or contracted when called significant by both edgeR and NoisET, with noise models trained on biological replicates. edgeR calls used a false discovery rate-adjusted p below 0.01 and a log2 fold-change threshold of 1. As an exploratory analysis of dynamics, max-normalized trajectories of the 1000 most abundant clonotypes were examined with PCA combined with hierarchical clustering. The CD4 or CD8 phenotype of responding clones was assigned using the separately sequenced CD4+ and CD8+ repertoires. TCRdb's own reprocessing of the public reads used fastp at Q25 and MiXCR and kept productive beta chains. Each entry is one CDR3 protein sequence, shown with its most common DNA and genes. These V and J calls derive from TCRdb rather than the authors' analysis. This sample lists 190,000 or so distinct CDR3 sequences; 20% to 25% were detected once. The ten largest clones represent roughly 23% of the sample.

Ficoll-Paque density gradient centrifugation was used to isolate PBMCs. From the germline V gene (reference sequence), CDR1 is LNHDA and CDR2 is SQIVND. The cysteine opens and the phenylalanine closes a CDR3 of 16 amino acids. The DNA shown is the 48-base CDR3, in frame from base 1. The V and J ends are trimmed by 1 base and 3 bases, leaving 13 bases between them. The TCR comes from an adult woman who had mild COVID-19 (a few samples of this study predate the infection). The sample titles of this study are shuffled in the database, so cell type and time point are left out; the donor was told from shared clones. Here the chain combines TRBV19 and TRBJ1-5, with TRBD1 as a weak D call on 6 bases. Sample: PBMCs or a T cell subset sorted from them (not recorded which). CDR3 region: CASSIGVRGPNQPQHF. The sequenced DNA: TGTGCCAGTAGTATAGGTGTCAGGGGACCCAATCAGCCCCAGCATTTT. This CDR3, with the reference TRBV19 and TRBJ1-5 proteins standing in past its ends, gives the full variable domain DGGITQSPKYLFRKEGQNVTLSCEQNLNHDAMYWYRQDPGQGLRLIYYSQIVNDFQKGDIAEGYSVSREKKESFPLTVTSAQKNPTAFYLCASSIGVRGPNQPQHFGDGTRLSIL.